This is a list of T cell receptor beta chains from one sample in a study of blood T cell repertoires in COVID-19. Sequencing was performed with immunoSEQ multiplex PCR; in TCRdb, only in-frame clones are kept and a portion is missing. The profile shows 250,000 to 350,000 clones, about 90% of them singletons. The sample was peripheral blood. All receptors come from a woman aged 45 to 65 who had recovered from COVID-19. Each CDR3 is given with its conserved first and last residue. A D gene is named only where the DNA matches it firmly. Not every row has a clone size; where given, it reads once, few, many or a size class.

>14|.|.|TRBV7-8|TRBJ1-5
TGTGCCAGCAGCTTAGGTAATAGCAATCAGCCCCAGCATTTT
CASSLGNSNQPQHF
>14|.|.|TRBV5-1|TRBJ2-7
TGCGCCAGCAGCAAGGACGGGAGCTCCTACGAGCAGTACTTC
CASSKDGSSYEQYF
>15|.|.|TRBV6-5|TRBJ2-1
TGTGCCAGCGGCCAAACCCCGCGGGACTACAATGAGCAGTTCTTC
CASGQTPRDYNEQFF
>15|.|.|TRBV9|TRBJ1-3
TGTGCCAGCAGCGTAATGGGCTACTCTGGAAACACCATATATTTT
CASSVMGYSGNTIYF
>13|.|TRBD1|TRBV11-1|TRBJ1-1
TGTGCCAGCAGCTTGACCCAGGGGGCTGAAGCTTTCTTT
CASSLTQGAEAFF
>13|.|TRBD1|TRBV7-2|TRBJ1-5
TGTGCCAGCAGCCCCTCAGGGGGAGAGCCCCAGCATTTT
CASSPSGGEPQHF
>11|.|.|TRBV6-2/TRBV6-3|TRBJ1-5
TGTGCCAGCAGCGGGCCCCAGCCCCAGCATTTT
CASSGPQPQHF
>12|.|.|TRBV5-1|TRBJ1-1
TGCGCCAGCAGCTTAACAGGGTCTGAAGCTTTCTTT
CASSLTGSEAFF
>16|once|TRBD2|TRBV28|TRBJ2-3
TGTGCCAGCAGTTTTATGTCGGCGGGAGCGACAGATACGCAGTATTTT
CASSFMSAGATDTQYF
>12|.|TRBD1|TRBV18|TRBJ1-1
TGTGCCAGCTCACCGCAGGGGGCCGAAGCTTTCTTT
CASSPQGAEAFF
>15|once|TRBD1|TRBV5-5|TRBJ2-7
TGTGCCAGCAGCTTGTGGGGACAGGGGGCGGGAGAGCAGTACTTC
CASSLWGQGAGEQYF
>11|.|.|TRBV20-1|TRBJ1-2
TGCAGTGCTAGTGACCGTTATGGCTACACCTTC
CSASDRYGYTF
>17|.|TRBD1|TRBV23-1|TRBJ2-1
TGCGCCAGCAGTCAACGGACAGGGCCCAGCTCCTACAATGAGCAGTTCTTC
CASSQRTGPSSYNEQFF
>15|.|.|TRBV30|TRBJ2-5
TGTGCCTGGAGAAAGGGACTTACGTACCAAGAGACCCAGTACTTC
CAWRKGLTYQETQYF
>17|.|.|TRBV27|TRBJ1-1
TGTGCCAGCAGTTCATCGGCGGGAGACGCGGGACCCACTGAAGCTTTCTTT
CASSSSAGDAGPTEAFF
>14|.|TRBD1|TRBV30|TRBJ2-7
TGTGCCTGGAGCCCCGGGACAGCCGCCTACGAGCAGTACTTC
CAWSPGTAAYEQYF
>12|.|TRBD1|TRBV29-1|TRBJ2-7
TGCAGCGTTTGGACAGGGAGCTACGAGCAGTACTTC
CSVWTGSYEQYF